In its sample, the clone carrying this T cell receptor beta chain was seen many times. Its antigen is not identified. The CDR3 is made up of 12 amino acids. The germline V gene has CDR1 MDHEN and CDR2 SYDVKM. V shed 6 bases and J shed 4 bases, with 7 bases lying between them. Over several immunoSEQ plates, each subset's genomic DNA was distributed in even portions. The table came from immunoSEQ multiplex PCR; TCRdb's copy has only in-frame clones and leaves some out. The sample consists of 450,000 to 500,000 clones, roughly 78% of them appearing once. This sample stems from a study of shared clonotypes between healthy human individuals. Study in general: Donor ages ranged 18 to 49 years: a couple of women, a few men.

General study findings and limits: In having few donors, the study represented limited genetic and exposure-history diversity.

The sequencing sample was made of PBMCs. The gene calls are TRBV28 and TRBJ2-1; D gene uncertain. The clonotype comes from a woman aged 40-49 years in good health. Some clones in this sample may be carry-over from other donors' samples. The CDR3 loop is CASSEQYNEQFF. In DNA form, the CDR3 reads TGTGCCAGCAGCGAGCAGTACAATGAGCAGTTCTTC.